This is a list of T cell receptor beta chains from one sample in a study of shared clonotypes between healthy human individuals. Libraries were prepared by immunoSEQ multiplex PCR; TCRdb keeps only in-frame clonotypes and omits some of them. The sample has a few million clones; roughly 92% are singletons. Material for sequencing was naive CD4+ T cells from PBMCs. All receptors come from a man aged 18 to 29 in good health. Some clones in this sample may be carry-over from other donors' samples. The CDR3 runs from the conserved cysteine through the conserved F or W. The D gene is left open where the match is weak. Size is stated for part of the rows, as once, few or many counts, or as a class when the clone is expanded.

TRBD2,once,TRBV30,TRBJ2-6,TGTGCCTGGAGTGGGACTAGCGGGAGTTCTGGGGCCAACGTCCTGACTTTC,CAWSGTSGSSGANVLTF
.,.,TRBV2,TRBJ1-5,TGTGCCAGCAGTGAAGCTGTGAAAGGGCGCAATCAGCCCCAGCATTTT,CASSEAVKGRNQPQHF
TRBD1,.,TRBV9,TRBJ2-3,TGTGCCAGCAACAGGGGAATAGATACGCAGTATTTT,CASNRGIDTQYF
.,.,TRBV5-1,TRBJ2-3,TGCGCCAGCAGGGGGGGTCCGGGAGCACGGCCAGATACGCAGTATTTT,CASRGGPGARPDTQYF
TRBD2,.,TRBV28,TRBJ2-3,TGTGCCACCAGACTAGCGGGAGCCGCGGGGGGGACAGATACGCAGTATTTT,CATRLAGAAGGTDTQYF
TRBD1,.,TRBV18,TRBJ2-1,TGTGCCAGCTCGGACAGGGGGCTCGTTGGCGGTGAGCAGTTCTTC,CASSDRGLVGGEQFF
TRBD1,.,TRBV19,TRBJ2-5,TGTGCCAGTAGTACCCGACAGGGGATGTTCCTAGAGACCCAGTACTTC,CASSTRQGMFLETQYF
.,.,TRBV7-3,TRBJ2-2,TGTGCCAGCAGCTTAATTGCTCCCGGGGAGCTGTTTTTT,CASSLIAPGELFF
.,.,TRBV21-1,TRBJ2-1,TGTGCCAGCAGCAAAGATCCGGGAGGCGCCTACAATGAGCAGTTCTTC,CASSKDPGGAYNEQFF
.,.,TRBV28,TRBJ2-1,TGTGCCAGCACCCTGAACAGACAGGTCGACAATGAGCAGTTCTTC,CASTLNRQVDNEQFF
.,.,TRBV18,TRBJ2-1,TGTGCCAGCTCACGAGGCGGGATTCTGTATGAGCAGTTCTTC,CASSRGGILYEQFF
.,.,TRBV27,TRBJ2-6,TGTGCCAGCAGTTTAACCCTCTCTGGGGCCAACGTCCTGACTTTC,CASSLTLSGANVLTF
.,.,TRBV28,TRBJ2-1,TGTGCCAGCAGTTCCCGGACTGCCAACTCCTACAATGAGCAGTTCTTC,CASSSRTANSYNEQFF
.,.,TRBV5-1,TRBJ1-3,TGCGCCAGCACAAACATAACCTCTGGAAACACCATATATTTT,CASTNITSGNTIYF
TRBD2,.,TRBV28,TRBJ2-5,TGTGCCAGCAGTTTACTAGCGGGAGAAATAGGGACCCAGTACTTC,CASSLLAGEIGTQYF
.,.,TRBV5-8,TRBJ1-2,TGTGCCAGCAGCTTAGGCTCCCCAATTCGTCGGGAGGACTATGGCTACACCTTC,CASSLGSPIRREDYGYTF
.,.,TRBV27,TRBJ1-5,TGTGCCAGCAGTGAACAGGGAAGGCAGCCCCAGCATTTT,CASSEQGRQPQHF